Presented here are 22 T cell receptor beta chains from one specimen sequenced in a study of blood T cell repertoires in COVID-19. Sequencing was performed with immunoSEQ multiplex PCR; in TCRdb, only in-frame clones are kept and a portion is missing. The data contain approximately 290,000 clones, more than 65% of them singletons. The specimen sequenced was peripheral blood. The receptor set was obtained from a person aged 65 to 85 with COVID-19, enrolled during active disease.

CDR3 in amino acids: CAWSVPAGNQPQHF. The CDR3 bases are TGTGCCTGGAGTGTACCCGCCGGTAATCAGCCCCAGCATTTT. The gene calls are TRBV30 and TRBJ1-5; D unresolved. This CDR3 is built from 14 residues. Germline lookup yields CDR1 GTSNPN and CDR2 SVGIG (reference sequence). With 0 bases removed from V and 4 bases from J, the gap between germline ends came to 10 bases. The variable domain in full, with the rest retrieved from reference TRBV30 and TRBJ1-5, is SQTIHQWPATLVQPVGSPLSLECTVEGTSNPNLYWYRQAAGRGLQLLFYSVGIGQISSEVPQNLSASRPQDRQFILSSKKLLLSDSGFYLCAWSVPAGNQPQHFGDGTRLSIL.

The chain joins TRBV19 to TRBJ2-3; D is ambiguous. The germline gives CDR1 LNHDA, CDR2 SQIVND (reference sequence). This CDR3 spans 13 amino acids. Trimming stripped 5 bases from V and 1 base from J, with 7 bases between. The CDR3 nucleotides are TGTGCCAGTAGTTTTTATCGCACAGATACGCAGTATTTT. This gives the protein CASSFYRTDTQYF. Supplemented by reference TRBV19 and TRBJ2-3, the full variable domain reads DGGITQSPKYLFRKEGQNVTLSCEQNLNHDAMYWYRQDPGQGLRLIYYSQIVNDFQKGDIAEGYSVSREKKESFPLTVTSAQKNPTAFYLCASSFYRTDTQYFGPGTRLTVL.

In nucleotides, the CDR3 is TGTGCCAGCAGACCAACGGGACAGCCGTATCAGCCCCAGCATTTT. Translated: CASRPTGQPYQPQHF. The chain employs TRBV6-4 and TRBJ1-5, with 7 bases fitting TRBD1. Germline CDR1 MRHNA, CDR2 SNTAGT. The CDR3 runs 15 residues. V was clipped by 6 bases and J by 5 bases; unmatched bases: 10.

V is TRBV3-1 (or the pseudogene TRBV3-2) and J is TRBJ1-6; 9 positions match TRBD1. The junction had 3 bases not matched to a gene; V was cut back by 3 bases and J by 9 bases. CDR1 and CDR2 (germline): LGHDT, YNNKEL (reference sequence). CDR3 length: 14 amino acids. DNA of the CDR3: TGTGCCAGCAGCCAGGGACAGGGTACTTCACCCCTCCACTTT. As protein: CASSQGQGTSPLHF.

The V and J genes are TRBV9 and TRBJ2-2; D is unresolved. The CDR3 extends over 15 amino acids. Germline V gene lookup returns CDR1 SGDLS and CDR2 YYNGEE. The V end was cut by 6 bases, the J end by 0 bases, with 12 bases between. CDR3 DNA sequence: TGTGCCAGCAACTCAGGCGACACGAACACCGGGGAGCTGTTTTTT. Encoded protein: CASNSGDTNTGELFF.

The CDR3 here is CASSLTLHF. For the CDR3, the DNA is TGTGCCAGCAGCTTGACTCTCCACTTT. The chain recombines TRBV5-8 with TRBJ1-6; D remains unclear. Germline V gives CDR1 SGHTS, CDR2 YDEGEE. The CDR3 contains 9 residues. The V gene lost 1 base and the J gene lost 16 bases, with 3 bases spanning the gap.

The rearrangement uses TRBV4-3 and TRBJ1-2; D is uncertain. CDR1 and CDR2 (germline): LGHNA, YSLEER. This CDR3 contains 13 residues. V was cut by 4 bases and J by 1 base, with 7 bases left in between. The CDR3 nucleotides are TGCGCCAGCAGCCGCGAGATTAACTATGGCTACACCTTC. It encodes CASSREINYGYTF.

This clone was seen just once. The CDR3 is CASSQVDGGGSGYTF. In DNA, the CDR3 is TGCGCCAGCAGCCAAGTCGATGGGGGGGGATCTGGCTACACCTTC. This chain connects TRBV4-3 to TRBJ1-2, with D maybe TRBD1 (5 bases). Germline assignment: CDR1 LGHNA and CDR2 YSLEER. This CDR3 contains 15 residues. Trimming removed 1 base from V and 7 bases from J, with 16 bases in between.

The V gene is TRBV5-1, the J gene TRBJ2-7, with D perhaps matching TRBD1 (6 bases). The CDR3 has 15 residues. V was trimmed by 5 bases and J by 0 bases, leaving 15 bases between them. Looked up from germline, CDR1 is SGHRS and CDR2 is YFSETQ. The CDR3 loop is CASRGSTGLSYEQYF. The CDR3, as DNA: TGCGCCAGCAGGGGGTCGACAGGTCTCTCCTACGAGCAGTACTTC.

The CDR3 coding sequence is TGTGCCAGCAGCCAGGTCAGCGGGGGCGCGGGAACTGAAGCTTTCTTT. This encodes CASSQVSGGAGTEAFF. This chain joins TRBV7-9 and TRBJ1-1; possibly TRBD1 for D (6 bases). From germline, CDR1 is SEHNR and CDR2 FQNEAQ (reference sequence). Trimming cost V 5 bases and J 5 bases, with 21 bases left between them. This CDR3 contains 16 residues.

This chain links TRBV4-1 with TRBJ2-2; a possible D gene is TRBD2 (5 bases). V lost 4 bases, J lost 0 bases, and 12 bases lay in between. The CDR3 is 16 amino acids. CDR1 is MGHRA, CDR2 YSYEKL, per germline. Here the CDR3 DNA reads TGCGCCAGCAGCCCACGCTGGGGAGCGAACACCGGGGAGCTGTTTTTT. Its protein product is CASSPRWGANTGELFF.

The chain is built from TRBV4-3 and TRBJ2-7, with D perhaps matching TRBD1 (6 bases). V was shortened by 2 bases and J by 0 bases, with 14 bases between the two germline ends. This CDR3 is built from 16 residues. Germline V gives CDR1 LGHNA, CDR2 YSLEER. CDR3 region: CASSQSRGMSSYEQYF. For the CDR3, the DNA is TGCGCCAGCAGCCAATCTAGGGGGATGAGCTCCTACGAGCAGTACTTC.

This rearrangement joins TRBV6-5 to TRBJ2-2; 8 positions agree with TRBD2. Per germline, CDR1 MNHEY and CDR2 SVGAGI. The ends lost 7 bases at V and 4 bases at J; junction bases unmatched: 5. The CDR3 covers 14 residues. In DNA form, the CDR3 reads TGTGCCAGCACCGGGACTAGGGGCACCGGGGAGCTGTTTTTT. It translates to CASTGTRGTGELFF.

With regard to this clone: Relative to the germline gene, one junction end is altered; a read error may explain this. The chain is built from TRBV3-1 (or the pseudogene TRBV3-2) and TRBJ1-5, with 7 bases matching TRBD1. The CDR3 has 19 amino acids. The germline CDR1 and CDR2 sequences are LGHDT and YNNKEL (reference sequence). The CDR3 protein is CPSSQGGPGGDYSNQPQHF. Written as DNA, the CDR3 is TGTCCCAGCAGCCAGGGGGGCCCGGGGGGGGACTATAGCAATCAGCCCCAGCATTTT.

The V gene is TRBV28, the J gene TRBJ2-5; the D gene is possibly TRBD2 (5 bases). Trimming left V 5 bases short and J 4 bases short, with 14 bases between. In germline, CDR1 is MDHEN, CDR2 SYDVKM. This CDR3 is 14 amino acids long. The CDR3 is CASSPPGSGETQYF. CDR3 sequence (DNA): TGTGCCAGCAGTCCTCCGGGGTCGGGAGAGACCCAGTACTTC.

This clone was found a few times. V and J are TRBV9 and TRBJ2-4; 10 bases are shared with TRBD1. CDR1 is SGDLS, CDR2 YYNGEE, per germline. CDR3 length equals 15 residues. V was clipped by 3 bases and J by 3 bases; unmatched bases: 3. CDR3 DNA: TGTGCCAGCAGCGCTCGGACAGGGGGCAAAAACATTCAGTACTTC. Amino acids: CASSARTGGKNIQYF.

The chain uses TRBV19 and TRBJ1-2; D is possibly TRBD1 (5 bases). The CDR3 has 15 residues. Germline CDR1 LNHDA, CDR2 SQIVND (reference sequence). Between the trimmed V and J ends, which lost 8 bases and 3 bases, there was a span of 19 bases. The CDR3 bases are TGTGCCAGTCACTCAAGGGCAGGAGGGGACTATGGCTACACCTTC. It specifies CASHSRAGGDYGYTF.

The chain couples TRBV7-6 to TRBJ2-6; weak D call: TRBD2 (5 bases). The CDR3 loop spans 16 amino acids. Germline-derived CDR1 and CDR2 are SGHVS and FNYEAQ. The germline V and J ends were trimmed by 5 bases and 3 bases, with 14 bases remaining between them. In nucleotides, the CDR3 is TGTGCCAGCAGCCGCGCACAAGGAGGTGGGGCCAACGTCCTGACTTTC. The encoded protein is CASSRAQGGGANVLTF.

The rearrangement joins TRBV6-5 to TRBJ1-6; D is unclear. Deletions cut 8 bases from V and 7 bases from J, with 15 bases between. CDR1 and CDR2 (germline): MNHEY, SVGAGI. The CDR3 runs 14 residues. The CDR3 sequence: CASEKGRENSPLHF. DNA for the CDR3: TGTGCCAGCGAGAAGGGTCGGGAGAATTCACCCCTCCACTTT.

The table lists this clone with a few counts. The chain couples TRBV30 to TRBJ1-5; the D gene is possibly TRBD1 (6 bases). The CDR3 sequence is 13 residues long. Germline V gives CDR1 GTSNPN, CDR2 SVGIG (reference sequence). Trimming pared 8 bases from V and 0 bases from J, leaving 11 bases between. CDR3 residues: CALDRNSNQPQHF. The CDR3 DNA reads as TGTGCCCTGGACAGAAATAGCAATCAGCCCCAGCATTTT.

This clone was recorded once. This sequence joins TRBV5-1 and TRBJ1-6; D might be TRBD1 (6 bases). Germline V gene lookup returns CDR1 SGHRS and CDR2 YFSETQ. The CDR3 runs to 14 residues. The ends were cut back, 7 bases at V and 11 bases at J, with 19 bases in the middle. The CDR3 protein is CASRVALQGPPLHF. The CDR3 DNA follows: TGCGCCAGCCGTGTAGCTTTACAGGGACCACCCCTCCACTTT. The full variable domain, in which reference TRBV5-1 and TRBJ1-6 provide the parts outside the CDR3, is KAGVTQTPRYLIKTRGQQVTLSCSPISGHRSVSWYQQTPGQGLQFLFEYFSETQRNKGNFPGRFSGRQFSNSRSEMNVSTLELGDSALYLCASRVALQGPPLHFGNGTRLTVT.

The chain has TRBV2 and TRBJ2-2; D possibly corresponds to TRBD1 (6 bases). The CDR3 length is 14 residues. V lost 7 bases and J lost 4, with 13 bases in between. Germline-derived CDR1 and CDR2 are SNHLY and FYNNEI. The CDR3 sequence is CASNQGSGTGELFF. CDR3 sequence (DNA): TGTGCCAGCAACCAGGGGAGCGGCACCGGGGAGCTGTTTTTT.